The sample holds a few counts of the clone carrying this TCR beta chain. Its antigen remains unidentified. Constant-region reverse primers amplified full-length variable regions, followed by semi-nested Nested Universal Primer A PCR. TCRdb analysed the 5' RACE reads with MiXCR anew, one entry per CDR3 protein. The top ten clones hold 2% to 2.5% of a sample with more than 55,000 distinct CDR3 sequences, less than 30% of them seen once. The CDR3 loop spans 15 amino acids. Findings and caveats of the study: Tumor memory CD4+ T cell TCR gene usage clustered with blood and lymph node memory CD4+ cells and lymph node naive CD4+ cells. Tumor-infiltrating Treg TCR alpha and beta sequences overlapped most with tumor naive CD4+ T cells, then blood naive. The larger-cohort validation was restricted to a single TCR beta V-J rearrangement rather than whole repertoires.

Cells sorted as Tregs were CD4+, CD25+ and CD127-/low. The receptor was isolated from a female donor with breast cancer. V is TRBV21-1 and J is TRBJ1-1. TRBV21-1 is classified as a pseudogene. The sample comprised tumor-infiltrating Tregs sorted from the breast tumor. The CDR3 region has the DNA TGTGCCAGCAGCACCAGGGAGGAAGGGCTCACTGAAGCTTTCTTT. Translated, it gives CASSTREEGLTEAFF.